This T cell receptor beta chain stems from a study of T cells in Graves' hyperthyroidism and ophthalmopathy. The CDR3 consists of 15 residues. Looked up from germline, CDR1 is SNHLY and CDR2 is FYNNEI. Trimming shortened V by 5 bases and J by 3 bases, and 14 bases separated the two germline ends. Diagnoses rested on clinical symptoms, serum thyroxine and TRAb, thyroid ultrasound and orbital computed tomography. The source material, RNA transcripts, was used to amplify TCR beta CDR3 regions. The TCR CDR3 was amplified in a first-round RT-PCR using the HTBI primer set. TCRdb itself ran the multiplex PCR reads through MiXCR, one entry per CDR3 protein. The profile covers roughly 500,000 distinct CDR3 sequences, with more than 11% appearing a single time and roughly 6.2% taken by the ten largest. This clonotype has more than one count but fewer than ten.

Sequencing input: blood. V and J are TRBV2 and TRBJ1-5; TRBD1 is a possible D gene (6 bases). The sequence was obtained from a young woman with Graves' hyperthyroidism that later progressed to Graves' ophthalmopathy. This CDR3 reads CASSQLRDNNQPQHF. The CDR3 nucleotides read TGTGCCAGCAGTCAGCTCCGGGACAACAATCAGCCCCAGCATTTT.